This T cell receptor (beta chain) was retrieved from a study of cytomegalovirus exposure and HLA in healthy donors. Study-wide results and limits: It was approximately 150 TCR beta chains that were listed as cytomegalovirus-associated. In presence/absence analyses, roughly uniform sequencing depth across donors was assumed.

Germline-derived CDR1 and CDR2 are MGHRA and YSYEKL. CDR3 length equals 14 residues. The trim removed 2 bases at V and 14 bases at J, leaving 5 bases unmatched. Likely unrecorded immune exposures existed in these nominally healthy donors. 13 Jbeta primers and 60 Vbeta primers were used for the PCR. The protocol was immunoSEQ multiplex PCR, while the TCRdb copy is restricted to in-frame clones and leaves out a portion. The table lists roughly 160,000 clones, 80% of them singletons, with roughly 9.7% in the top ten. As concerns this clone: Its cognate antigen is unknown.

The rearrangement uses TRBV4-1 and TRBJ2-1; 14 bases line up with TRBD2. The source is a man younger than 30 in good health and CMV-seropositive. The sample comprised PBMCs. The CDR3 reads CASSQRTSGRTEFF. As DNA, the CDR3 is TGCGCCAGCAGCCAAAGGACTAGCGGGAGGACTGAGTTCTTC.